This TCR beta chain was sequenced during a study of shared clonotypes between healthy human individuals. Overall study results and limits: Naive subsets generally had larger estimated richness than memory subsets. Lower generation probabilities were found for non-shared clonotypes than for those shared by all four donors.

The naive CD8 subset, CD45RO-negative cells positively selected for CCR7, excluded terminally differentiated effector memory CD45RA+ cells. Germline V lookup: CDR1 MDHEN, CDR2 SYDVKM. The CDR3 sequence is 13 residues long. Trimming left V 9 bases short and J 2 bases short, with 14 bases between. Regarding this clone: Its antigen remains unidentified.

The protocol was immunoSEQ multiplex PCR, while the TCRdb copy is restricted to in-frame clones and leaves out a portion. This sample has under 700,000 clones, with about 95% found just once. The chain carries TRBV28 and TRBJ2-7; tentatively, D is TRBD1 (6 bases). The sequenced sample consisted of naive CD8+ T cells sorted from blood. The source of this sequence is a woman in her twenties or thirties in good health. The CDR3: CASTQGAAYEQYF. The CDR3 DNA is TGTGCCAGTACACAGGGAGCGGCCTACGAGCAGTACTTC.